One and the same sample provided the 11 T cell receptor beta chains below, sequenced in a study of blood T cell repertoires in COVID-19. Assay: immunoSEQ multiplex PCR; the TCRdb copy retains only in-frame clones and omits some. The repertoire has 140,000 to 150,000 clones, 82% of them found once; the top ten carry around 15%. The sample taken for sequencing was peripheral blood. These receptors came from a human donor with acute or convalescent COVID-19. The donor label of this sample is uncertain.

The chain is built from TRBV18 and TRBJ1-1; no clear D. The germline V and J ends were trimmed by 3 bases and 0 bases, with 5 bases remaining between them. The CDR3 covers 13 residues. Germline V gene sequence: CDR1 KGHSH, CDR2 LQKENI. The CDR3 reads CASSPSMNTEAFF. CDR3 in DNA: TGTGCCAGCTCACCTAGCATGAACACTGAAGCTTTCTTT.

The chain recombines TRBV7-2 with TRBJ1-4; no reliable D call. The V gene's germline CDR1 is SGHTA and CDR2 FQGNSA. This CDR3 comprises 16 residues. With 1 base removed from V and 0 bases from J, the gap between germline ends came to 9 bases. CDR3 DNA: TGTGCCAGCAGCTTAGTCGCAGTCTCAACTAATGAAAAACTGTTTTTT. It translates to CASSLVAVSTNEKLFF.

This rearrangement joins TRBV2 to TRBJ1-4; 8 bases match TRBD1. This CDR3 has 17 amino acids. With V trimmed by 6 bases and J by 6 bases, 15 bases remained unmatched. The germline gives CDR1 SNHLY, CDR2 FYNNEI. The CDR3 reads CASRERTGQGQYEKLFF. Written as DNA, the CDR3 is TGTGCCAGCAGGGAAAGGACAGGGCAAGGCCAATATGAAAAACTGTTTTTT.

The chain uses TRBV6-1 and TRBJ1-6; no clear D gene. Per the germline V gene, CDR1 is MNHNS and CDR2 is SASEGT. V lost 1 base to trimming and J lost 9 bases, with 4 bases between them. The CDR3 contains 12 residues. CDR3 sequence (DNA): TGTGCCAGCAGTGAAGGGGCTTCACCCCTCCACTTT. Amino acids: CASSEGASPLHF.

The rearrangement uses TRBV21-1 and TRBJ1-4; the D segment call TRBD1 is taken from the table without a DNA check. TRBV21-1 is a recognized pseudogene. This CDR3 comprises 19 residues. CDR3: CASRAGDRARTATNEKLFF. CDR3 sequence (DNA): TGTGCCAGCAGGGCGGGGGACAGGGCCAGAACTGCAACTAATGAAAAACTGTTTTTT.

This chain links TRBV5-1 with TRBJ2-5, with D tentatively TRBD2 (6 bases). V was shortened by 0 bases and J by 2 bases, with 14 bases between the two germline ends. The CDR3 has 16 residues. Germline assignment: CDR1 SGHRS and CDR2 YFSETQ. The CDR3 DNA follows: TGCGCCAGCAGCTTGGGACCCAGGACTATACAAGAGACCCAGTACTTC. Its translation: CASSLGPRTIQETQYF. Full variable domain (missing parts from reference TRBV5-1 and TRBJ2-5): KAGVTQTPRYLIKTRGQQVTLSCSPISGHRSVSWYQQTPGQGLQFLFEYFSETQRNKGNFPGRFSGRQFSNSRSEMNVSTLELGDSALYLCASSLGPRTIQETQYFGPGTRLLVL.

The rearrangement joins TRBV6-2 or TRBV6-3 to TRBJ1-1, with 8 positions matching TRBD1. CDR1 and CDR2 (germline): MNHEY, SVGEGT. This CDR3 comprises 13 residues. V was pared by 0 bases and J by 7 bases, with 1 base of the junction left unmatched. In DNA, the CDR3 is TGTGCCAGCAGTTACTCCACAGGGGGTGAAGCTTTCTTT. Translation gives CASSYSTGGEAFF.

In DNA form, the CDR3 reads TGTGCCAGCGAAGAGGTGGCAGCGACTAATGAAAAACTGTTTTTT. This gives the protein CASEEVAATNEKLFF. V is TRBV2 and J is TRBJ1-4; the D is unclear. V shed 8 bases and J shed 2 bases, with 15 bases lying between them. The CDR3 is 15 residues long. From germline, CDR1 is SNHLY and CDR2 FYNNEI.

For the CDR3, the DNA is TGTGCCTGGGCGCGGGGGAGCGAAAACACCATATATTTT. As protein: CAWARGSENTIYF. V usage is TRBV30 and J usage is TRBJ1-3; the D gene is possibly TRBD1 (5 bases). Germline V lookup: CDR1 GTSNPN, CDR2 SVGIG (reference sequence). The V end lost 5 bases, the J end lost 6 bases, and 14 bases lay between the germline ends. This CDR3 contains 13 residues.

The V and J genes are TRBV5-1 and TRBJ1-5; D is perhaps TRBD1 (5 bases). The germline V and J ends were trimmed by 4 bases and 2 bases, with 13 bases remaining between them. There are 15 residues in the CDR3. Germline V lookup: CDR1 SGHRS, CDR2 YFSETQ. Written as DNA, the CDR3 is TGCGCCAGCAGCCCCCTAGGAGGGGGCAATCAGCCCCAGCATTTT. Amino acids: CASSPLGGGNQPQHF.

The chain carries TRBV2 and TRBJ2-5; TRBD1 agrees at 9 bases. V was pared by 6 bases and J by 4 bases, with 9 bases of the junction left unmatched. Germline CDR1 and CDR2: SNHLY and FYNNEI. There are 15 residues in the CDR3. The CDR3 spells CASSGTGFLAETQYF. The CDR3 nucleotides are TGTGCCAGCAGCGGGACAGGGTTTTTGGCAGAGACCCAGTACTTC.